This TCR beta chain was captured in a study of CD8 T cells in Susac syndrome. RNA amounts of roughly 0.5 to 1 ug underwent reverse transcription with random hexamers. immunoSEQ multiplex PCR amplified TCR beta CDR3 across 54 Vbeta, 13 Jbeta. Using its own MiXCR run on the immunoSEQ multiplex PCR reads, TCRdb lists one record per CDR3 protein. The repertoire holds about 300,000 distinct CDR3 sequences, with approximately 89% as singletons. Sequencing of TCR beta was performed on blood CD8+ T cells and on blood CD4+ T cells. Stable or active relapsing-remitting multiple sclerosis, untreated and meeting revised McDonald criteria, defined the controls. Negative isolation yielded CD4+ and CD8+ T cells, and FACS enriched TEMRA cells. The sequence came from a human donor with multiple sclerosis. The sequenced sample consisted of CD8+ T cells from PBMCs.

CDR3 DNA sequence: TGTGCCAGCAGCTTAGGGCGACTAGCGGGAGTGGAGACCCAGTACTTC. This gives the protein CASSLGRLAGVETQYF. The chain recombines TRBV7-8 with TRBJ2-5; 12 positions match TRBD2. V dropped 1 base and J dropped 5; count of bases not matched to a gene: 5. The CDR3 totals 16 residues. The V gene's germline CDR1 is SGHVS and CDR2 FQNEAQ.